These 15 T cell receptor beta chains came from one sample sequenced in a study of cytomegalovirus exposure and HLA in healthy donors. The PCR made use of 60 Vbeta and 13 Jbeta primers. Only in-frame clones appear in the TCRdb table, and some are missing; sequencing was by immunoSEQ multiplex PCR. This sample has around 150,000 clones, with more than 70% found just once. The specimen sequenced was PBMCs. These receptors were collected from a man in his forties in good health and CMV-seronegative.

The CDR3 bases are TGTGCCAGCACGGAAGGGGGAGCTAATGAAAAACTGTTTTTT. It encodes CASTEGGANEKLFF. The chain carries TRBV18 and TRBJ1-4, with a weak D call TRBD1 (6 bases). The V and J ends lost 8 bases and 3 bases respectively, with 13 bases between them. Germline CDR1 and CDR2: KGHSH and LQKENI. The CDR3 is 14 amino acids.

As concerns this clone: This sample includes further DNA sequences coding for the same CDR3. This chain connects TRBV6-5 to TRBJ2-7, with D possibly matching TRBD1 (6 bases). The germline gives CDR1 MNHEY, CDR2 SVGAGI. The CDR3 is 15 amino acids. V was cut by 6 bases and J by 5 bases, with 20 bases left in between. CDR3 bases: TGTGCCAGCAGGGCAGCAGCGCAGGGGTTCCACGAGCAGTACTTC. It specifies CASRAAAQGFHEQYF.

This clone was seen just once. The J gene is TRBJ1-4, the V gene TRBV2; D possibly corresponds to TRBD1 (6 bases). Trimming pared 2 bases from V and 11 bases from J, leaving 15 bases between. The germline CDR1 and CDR2 sequences are SNHLY and FYNNEI. The CDR3 runs to 14 residues. The DNA for the CDR3 is TGTGCCAGCAGTGAATGGGGGACCCAGGGGAAACTGTTTTTT. It yields the protein CASSEWGTQGKLFF.

The chain uses TRBV4-1 and TRBJ1-5, with D possibly being TRBD1 (5 bases). Trimming removed 4 bases at V and 1 base at J, with 17 bases between. This CDR3 comprises 17 residues. In germline, CDR1 is MGHRA, CDR2 YSYEKL. The CDR3 here is CASSRFGGSISNQPQHF. As DNA, the CDR3 is TGCGCCAGCAGCCGTTTTGGGGGGTCTATCAGCAATCAGCCCCAGCATTTT.

Points on this clone: Different DNA sequences within this sample yield the same CDR3. V usage is TRBV28 and J usage is TRBJ1-5, with a tentative D call TRBD1 (6 bases). This CDR3 is 15 amino acids long. Germline CDR1 is MDHEN and CDR2 is SYDVKM. Trimming took 3 bases from V and 4 from J, leaving 13 bases between them. Written as DNA, the CDR3 is TGTGCCAGCAGTTTGGGTAGGGGGGGAAATCAGCCCCAGCATTTT. It translates to CASSLGRGGNQPQHF.

The chain employs TRBV7-2 and TRBJ2-7; 9 bases fit TRBD1. The CDR3 totals 13 residues. CDR1 SGHTA and CDR2 FQGNSA come from the germline V gene. V shed 8 bases, J shed 7 bases, and the junction held 9 bases outside the gene matches. The CDR3 is CASGSTGGGEQYF. The CDR3 coding sequence is TGTGCCAGCGGTTCTACAGGGGGCGGGGAGCAGTACTTC.

The V and J genes are TRBV5-5 and TRBJ2-2; 10 nucleotides agree with TRBD2. The CDR3 spans 16 residues. The ends lost 2 bases at V and 1 base at J; junction bases unmatched: 2. Germline CDR1 is SGHKS and CDR2 is YYEKEE (reference sequence). DNA for the CDR3: TGTGCCAGCAGCTTAGGACTAGCGGTGAACACCGGGGAGCTGTTTTTT. Translation gives CASSLGLAVNTGELFF.

With regard to this clone: The sample has other DNA sequences that encode this CDR3 too. The V gene is TRBV7-9, the J gene TRBJ2-7; 7 bases are shared with TRBD1. Unmatched junction bases numbered 2, after V lost 1 base and J lost 5 bases. CDR1 and CDR2 (germline): SEHNR, FQNEAQ (reference sequence). The CDR3 loop spans 13 amino acids. Here the CDR3 reads CASSLGQGDEQYF. In DNA, the CDR3 is TGTGCCAGCAGCTTAGGACAGGGAGACGAGCAGTACTTC.

The chain is built from TRBV18 and TRBJ1-1; TRBD1 matches at 8 bases. This CDR3 has 15 amino acids. The ends lost 3 bases at V and 0 bases at J; junction bases unmatched: 3. Germline CDR1 reads KGHSH; CDR2 reads LQKENI. CDR3 DNA: TGTGCCAGCTCACCGGGGACAGGAATGAACACTGAAGCTTTCTTT. Translating it yields CASSPGTGMNTEAFF.

In this sample, this clone turned up once. This chain connects TRBV11-3 to TRBJ2-2, with D tentatively TRBD2 (6 bases). The V gene lost 2 bases and the J gene lost 2 bases, with 18 bases spanning the gap. The CDR3 contains 18 residues. CDR1 is SGHNT, CDR2 YENEEA, per germline. Here the CDR3 reads CASSLRGPGVANTGELFF. The CDR3 DNA sequence: TGTGCCAGCAGCTTAAGGGGACCGGGGGTAGCCAACACCGGGGAGCTGTTTTTT.

The chain has TRBV5-4 and TRBJ2-7, with D possibly TRBD1 on 6 matching bases. CDR3 length: 16 residues. Germline V gives CDR1 SGHNT, CDR2 YYREEE (reference sequence). V shed 4 bases and J shed 3 bases, with 20 bases lying between them. The CDR3 spells CASSPRLGTYDYEQYF. The DNA for the CDR3 is TGTGCCAGCAGCCCTAGACTCGGGACATACGACTACGAGCAGTACTTC.

This clone occurred a few times. This chain uses TRBV29-1 with TRBJ1-1, with 10 bases aligning to TRBD1. Unmatched junction bases numbered 22, after V lost 3 bases and J lost 0 bases. The CDR3 is 21 amino acids. CDR1 is SQVTM and CDR2 is ANQGSEA in the germline V gene. The CDR3 DNA follows: TGCAGCGTTGAGGGAGACAGGGGGCGCGGGGTGAGGTCGTGGGTGAACACTGAAGCTTTCTTT. Translated, it gives CSVEGDRGRGVRSWVNTEAFF.

This chain uses TRBV2 with TRBJ1-1; TRBD1 matches at 8 bases. The CDR3 totals 16 residues. After removal of 7 bases from V and 0 bases from J, the junction contained 10 bases not matched to a gene. CDR1 is SNHLY, CDR2 FYNNEI, per germline. In DNA, the CDR3 is TGTGCCAGCACTAGTCAGGGGGCTGGGATGAACACTGAAGCTTTCTTT. Translating it yields CASTSQGAGMNTEAFF.

This clone showed up just a few times. The rearrangement links TRBV6-1 to TRBJ2-1; TRBD1 aligns across 8 bases. V dropped 6 bases and J dropped 3; count of bases not matched to a gene: 7. Germline CDR1 and CDR2: MNHNS and SASEGT. The CDR3 contains 15 residues. This CDR3 is CASSDGTGLYNEQFF. DNA for the CDR3: TGTGCCAGCAGCGATGGGACAGGACTCTACAATGAGCAGTTCTTC.

The V call is TRBV29-1, the J call TRBJ2-1, with 8 bases identical to TRBD1. Germline CDR1 SQVTM, CDR2 ANQGSEA. This CDR3 has 15 amino acids. Trimming removed 4 bases from V and 1 base from J; junction bases left unmatched: 6. This CDR3 is CSVASGTGSYNEQFF. The CDR3 region has the DNA TGCAGCGTTGCCTCCGGGACAGGATCCTACAATGAGCAGTTCTTC.